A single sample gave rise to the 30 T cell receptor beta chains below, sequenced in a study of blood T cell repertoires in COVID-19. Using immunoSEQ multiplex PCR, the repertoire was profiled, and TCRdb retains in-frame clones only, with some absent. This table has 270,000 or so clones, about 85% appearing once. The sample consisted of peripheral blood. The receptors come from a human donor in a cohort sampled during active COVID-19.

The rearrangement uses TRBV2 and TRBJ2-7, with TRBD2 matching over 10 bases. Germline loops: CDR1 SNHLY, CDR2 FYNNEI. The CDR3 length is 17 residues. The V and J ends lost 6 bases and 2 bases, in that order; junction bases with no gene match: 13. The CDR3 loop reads CASRDWTSGTAAYEQYF. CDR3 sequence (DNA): TGTGCCAGCAGGGACTGGACTAGCGGTACCGCGGCCTACGAGCAGTACTTC.

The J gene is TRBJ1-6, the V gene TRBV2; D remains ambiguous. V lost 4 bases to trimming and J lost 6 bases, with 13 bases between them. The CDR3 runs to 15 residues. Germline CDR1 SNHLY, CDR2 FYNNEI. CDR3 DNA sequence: TGTGCCAGCAGTGGAGCTGGGCGCAGTAATTCACCCCTCCACTTT. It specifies CASSGAGRSNSPLHF. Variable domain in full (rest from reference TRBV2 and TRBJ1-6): EPEVTQTPSHQVTQMGQEVILRCVPISNHLYFYWYRQILGQKVEFLVSFYNNEISEKSEIFDDQFSVERPDGSNFTLKIRSTKLEDSAMYFCASSGAGRSNSPLHFGNGTRLTVT.

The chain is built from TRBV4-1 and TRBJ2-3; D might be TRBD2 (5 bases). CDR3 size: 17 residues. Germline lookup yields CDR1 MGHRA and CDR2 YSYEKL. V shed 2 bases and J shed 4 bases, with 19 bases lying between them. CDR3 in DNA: TGCGCCAGCAGCCAACTTCCCCGGGAAGCTGGACCAGATACGCAGTATTTT. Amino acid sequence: CASSQLPREAGPDTQYF.

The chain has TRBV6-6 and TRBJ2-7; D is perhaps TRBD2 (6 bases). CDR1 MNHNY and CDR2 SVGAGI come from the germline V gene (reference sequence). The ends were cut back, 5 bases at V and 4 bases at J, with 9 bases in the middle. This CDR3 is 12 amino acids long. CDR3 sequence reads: CASSKLAYEQYF. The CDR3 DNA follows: TGTGCCAGCAGTAAACTAGCTTACGAGCAGTACTTC.

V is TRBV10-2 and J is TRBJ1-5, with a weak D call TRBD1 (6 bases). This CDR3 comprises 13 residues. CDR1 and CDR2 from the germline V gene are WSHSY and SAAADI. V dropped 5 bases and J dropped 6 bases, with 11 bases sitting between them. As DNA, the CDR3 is TGCGCCAGCAGTCAAGGACAGATTCAGCCCCAGCATTTT. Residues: CASSQGQIQPQHF.

CDR3 nucleotides: TGTGCCAGCAGTCGGACTAGCGGGAGAACAGATACGCAGTATTTT. Amino acids: CASSRTSGRTDTQYF. The V call is TRBV6-5, the J call TRBJ2-3; 13 bases map to TRBD2. V was clipped by 5 bases and J by 3 bases; unmatched bases: 2. Per germline, CDR1 MNHEY and CDR2 SVGAGI. There are 15 residues in the CDR3.

The CDR3 here is CATSTGDRGQEMTQYF. In DNA form, the CDR3 reads TGTGCCACCTCCACGGGAGACAGAGGGCAGGAGATGACCCAGTACTTC. The gene calls are TRBV15 and TRBJ2-5; D is perhaps TRBD2 (6 bases). Trimming removed 8 bases from V and 7 bases from J, with 26 bases in between. From germline, CDR1 is LNHNV and CDR2 YYDKDF (reference sequence). This CDR3 region has 16 residues.

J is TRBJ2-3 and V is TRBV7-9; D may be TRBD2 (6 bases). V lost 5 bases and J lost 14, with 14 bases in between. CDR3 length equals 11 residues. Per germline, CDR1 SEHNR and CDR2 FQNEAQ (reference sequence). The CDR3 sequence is CASSPWTMAYF. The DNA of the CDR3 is TGTGCCAGCAGCCCGTGGACTATGGCGTATTTT.

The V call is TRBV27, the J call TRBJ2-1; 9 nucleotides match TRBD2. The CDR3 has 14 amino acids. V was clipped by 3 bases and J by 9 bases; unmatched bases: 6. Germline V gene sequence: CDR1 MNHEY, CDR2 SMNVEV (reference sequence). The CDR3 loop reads CASSLAGGLGEQFF. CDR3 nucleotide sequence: TGTGCCAGCAGTTTGGCGGGAGGGTTGGGTGAGCAGTTCTTC.

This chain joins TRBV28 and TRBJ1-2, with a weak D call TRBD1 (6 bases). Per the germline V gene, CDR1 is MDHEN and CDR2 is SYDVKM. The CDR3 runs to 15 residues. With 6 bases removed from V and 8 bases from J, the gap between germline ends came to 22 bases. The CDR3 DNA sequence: TGTGCCAGCAGCCTACCGACAGGACCTCTCTCCGGCTACACCTTC. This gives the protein CASSLPTGPLSGYTF.

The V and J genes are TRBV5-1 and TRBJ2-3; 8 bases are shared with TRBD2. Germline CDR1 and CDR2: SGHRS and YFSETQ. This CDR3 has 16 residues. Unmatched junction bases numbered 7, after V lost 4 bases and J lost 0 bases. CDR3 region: CASSLTSGPSTDTQYF. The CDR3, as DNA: TGCGCCAGCAGCCTAACTAGCGGCCCTAGCACAGATACGCAGTATTTT.

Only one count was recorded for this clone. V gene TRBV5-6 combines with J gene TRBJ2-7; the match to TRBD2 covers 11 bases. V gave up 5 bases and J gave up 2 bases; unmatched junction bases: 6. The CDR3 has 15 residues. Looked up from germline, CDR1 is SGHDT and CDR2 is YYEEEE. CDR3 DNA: TGTGCCAGCAGTCCGACTAGCGGGGACACCTACGAGCAGTACTTC. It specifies CASSPTSGDTYEQYF.

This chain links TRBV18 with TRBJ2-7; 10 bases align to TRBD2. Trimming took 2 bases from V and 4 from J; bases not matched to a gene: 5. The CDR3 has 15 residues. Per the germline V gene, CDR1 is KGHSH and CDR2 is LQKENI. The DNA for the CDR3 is TGTGCCAGCTCACCAGGCCCTAGCGGGAGTTACGAGCAGTACTTC. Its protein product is CASSPGPSGSYEQYF.

The CDR3 loop reads CASSHVGLRGPSYNEQFF. DNA of the CDR3: TGTGCCAGCAGTCACGTTGGACTCCGAGGACCTTCCTACAATGAGCAGTTCTTC. The V and J genes are TRBV6-2 or TRBV6-3 and TRBJ2-1; maybe TRBD2 (5 bases). The CDR3 runs 18 residues. Trimming shortened V by 5 bases and J by 1 base, and 21 bases separated the two germline ends. Germline CDR1 MNHEY, CDR2 SVGEGT.

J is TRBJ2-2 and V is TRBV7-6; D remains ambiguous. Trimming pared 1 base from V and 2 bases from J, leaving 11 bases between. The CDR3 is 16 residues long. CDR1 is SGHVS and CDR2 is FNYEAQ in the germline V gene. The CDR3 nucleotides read TGTGCCAGCAGCTTAGGCCCTACAGAAAACACCGGGGAGCTGTTTTTT. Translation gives CASSLGPTENTGELFF.

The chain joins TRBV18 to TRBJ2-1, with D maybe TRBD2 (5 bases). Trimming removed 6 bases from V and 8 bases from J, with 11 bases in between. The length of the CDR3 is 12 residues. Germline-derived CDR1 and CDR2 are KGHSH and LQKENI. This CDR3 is CASSLGLYEQFF. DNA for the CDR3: TGTGCCAGCTCCCTCGGACTGTATGAGCAGTTCTTC. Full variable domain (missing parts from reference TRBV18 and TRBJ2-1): NAGVMQNPRHLVRRRGQEARLRCSPMKGHSHVYWYRQLPEEGLKFMVYLQKENIIDESGMPKERFSAEFPKEGPSILRIQQVVRGDSAAYFCASSLGLYEQFFGPGTRLTVL.

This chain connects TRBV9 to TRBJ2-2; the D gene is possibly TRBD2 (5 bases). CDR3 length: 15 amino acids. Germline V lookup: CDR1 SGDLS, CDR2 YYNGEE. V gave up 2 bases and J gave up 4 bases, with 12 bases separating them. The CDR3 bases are TGTGCCAGCAGCGTCGTCCCGGACTTCACCGGGGAGCTGTTTTTT. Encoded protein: CASSVVPDFTGELFF.

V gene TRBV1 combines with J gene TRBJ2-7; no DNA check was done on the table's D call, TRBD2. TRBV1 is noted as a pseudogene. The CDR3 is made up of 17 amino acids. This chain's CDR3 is CTSSQEVGEVGGYEQYF. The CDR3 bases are TGCACCAGCAGCCAAGAAGTGGGGGAGGTCGGCGGCTACGAGCAGTACTTC.

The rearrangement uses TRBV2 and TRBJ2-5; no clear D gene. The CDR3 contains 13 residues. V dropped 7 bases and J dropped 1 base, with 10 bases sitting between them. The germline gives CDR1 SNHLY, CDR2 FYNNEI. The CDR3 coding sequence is TGTGCCAGCAAGACAAGAACCCAAGAGACCCAGTACTTC. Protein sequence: CASKTRTQETQYF.

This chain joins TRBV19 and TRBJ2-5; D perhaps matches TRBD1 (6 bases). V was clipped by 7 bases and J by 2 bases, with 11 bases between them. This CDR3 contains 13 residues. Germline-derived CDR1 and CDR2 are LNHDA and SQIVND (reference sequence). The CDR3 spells CASTPTGQETQYF. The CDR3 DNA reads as TGTGCCAGTACCCCGACAGGACAAGAGACCCAGTACTTC.

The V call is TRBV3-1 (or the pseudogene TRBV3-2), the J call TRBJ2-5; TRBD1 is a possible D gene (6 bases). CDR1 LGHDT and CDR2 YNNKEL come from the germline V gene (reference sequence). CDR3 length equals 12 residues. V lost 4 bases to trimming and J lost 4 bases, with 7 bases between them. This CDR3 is CASSLGAETQYF. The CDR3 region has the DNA TGTGCCAGCAGCCTGGGGGCAGAGACCCAGTACTTC.

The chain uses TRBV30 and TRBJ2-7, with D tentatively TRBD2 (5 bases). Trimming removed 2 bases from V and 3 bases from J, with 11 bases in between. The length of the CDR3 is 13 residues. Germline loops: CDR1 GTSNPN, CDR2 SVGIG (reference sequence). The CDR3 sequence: CAWSSGDLYEQYF. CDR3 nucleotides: TGTGCCTGGAGTTCCGGGGATCTCTACGAGCAGTACTTC.

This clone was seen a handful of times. The DNA of the CDR3 is TGTGCCAGCAGCGCGGAGGTCGGGTTTCCCTACGAGCAGTACTTC. Translated, it gives CASSAEVGFPYEQYF. The chain combines TRBV6-2 or TRBV6-3 with TRBJ2-7; a possible D gene is TRBD2 (5 bases). This CDR3 contains 15 residues. Germline V gene lookup returns CDR1 MNHEY and CDR2 SVGEGT. Trimming pared 6 bases from V and 2 bases from J, leaving 17 bases between.

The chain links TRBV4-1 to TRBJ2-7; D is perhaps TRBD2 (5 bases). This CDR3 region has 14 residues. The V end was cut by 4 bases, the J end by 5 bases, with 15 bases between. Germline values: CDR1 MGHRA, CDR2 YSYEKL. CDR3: CASSPLRGPDEQYF. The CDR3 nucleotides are TGCGCCAGCAGCCCATTAAGAGGGCCGGACGAGCAGTACTTC.

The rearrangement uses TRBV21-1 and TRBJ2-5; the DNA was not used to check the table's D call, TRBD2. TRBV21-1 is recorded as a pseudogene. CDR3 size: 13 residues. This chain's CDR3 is CATPREIQETQYF. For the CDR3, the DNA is TGTGCCACGCCCCGGGAGATCCAAGAGACCCAGTACTTC.

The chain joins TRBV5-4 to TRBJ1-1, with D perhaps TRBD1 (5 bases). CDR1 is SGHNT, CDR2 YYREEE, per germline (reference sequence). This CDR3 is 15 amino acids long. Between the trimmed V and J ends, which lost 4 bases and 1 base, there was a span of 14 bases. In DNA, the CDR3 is TGTGCCAGCAGCACGTCTGGACATTCGAACACTGAAGCTTTCTTT. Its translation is CASSTSGHSNTEAFF.

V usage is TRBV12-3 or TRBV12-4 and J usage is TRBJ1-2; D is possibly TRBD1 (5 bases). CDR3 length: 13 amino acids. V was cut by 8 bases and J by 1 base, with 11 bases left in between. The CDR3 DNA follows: TGTGCCAGCTTTGACAGACTTAACTATGGCTACACCTTC. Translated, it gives CASFDRLNYGYTF.

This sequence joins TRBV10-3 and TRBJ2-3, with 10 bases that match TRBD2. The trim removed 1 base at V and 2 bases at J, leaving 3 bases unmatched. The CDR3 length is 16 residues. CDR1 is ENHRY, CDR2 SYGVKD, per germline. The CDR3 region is CAISEYLAGVTDTQYF. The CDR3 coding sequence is TGTGCCATCAGTGAGTACCTAGCGGGAGTCACAGATACGCAGTATTTT.

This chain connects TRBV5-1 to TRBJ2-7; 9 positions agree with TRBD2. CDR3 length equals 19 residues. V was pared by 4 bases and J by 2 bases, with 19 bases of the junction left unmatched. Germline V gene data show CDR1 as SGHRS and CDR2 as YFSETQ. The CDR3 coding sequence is TGCGCCAGCAGCCGCCTCGGCAGTTTCGAGCGGGAGGTCGCCTACGAGCAGTACTTC. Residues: CASSRLGSFEREVAYEQYF.

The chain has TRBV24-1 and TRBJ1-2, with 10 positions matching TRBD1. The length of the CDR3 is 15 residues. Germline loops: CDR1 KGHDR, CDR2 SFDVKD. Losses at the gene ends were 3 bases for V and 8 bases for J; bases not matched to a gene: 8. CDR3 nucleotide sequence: TGTGCCACCAGTGATGGGGGACAGGGGTTGGGGGGCTACACCTTC. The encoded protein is CATSDGGQGLGGYTF.